This T cell receptor beta chain was sequenced for a study of blood T cells in healthy people across ages. Study results and limitations: In older individuals, TCR beta diversity per million T cells was lower, falling roughly linearly with age. PBMCs were not sorted, which prevented a conclusive comparison of naive versus antigen-experienced cells.

Russia was home to the donors, healthy Caucasian individuals aged about 6 to 90. The amount of total RNA extracted per sample was at least 5.5 micrograms. Next came a second PCR, run for about 6 to 12 cycles, which used a sample-barcoded 5' primer along with a J-beta primer mix. TCRdb redid the calling of the 5' RACE reads with MiXCR, one entry per CDR3 protein. The sample holds about 1,500,000 distinct CDR3 sequences, 28% seen once. In regard to this clonotype: Its antigen remains unknown.

Germline V gene lookup returns CDR1 KGHDR and CDR2 SFDVKD. The CDR3 runs 17 residues. Losses at the gene ends were 4 bases for V and 6 bases for J; bases not matched to a gene: 13. Sequenced: blood. V usage is TRBV24-1 and J usage is TRBJ2-2, with 7 bases lining up with TRBD2. The origin of this receptor is a woman in her 30s in good health. The CDR3 region is CATSDPTRGGEAGELFF. DNA of the CDR3: TGTGCCACCAGTGACCCGACACGCGGGGGAGAGGCCGGGGAGCTGTTTTTT.